The clone carrying this T cell receptor (beta chain) was found once. Using its own MiXCR run on the 5' RACE reads, TCRdb lists one record per CDR3 protein. The data show around 400,000 distinct CDR3 sequences, with 24% seen just once and roughly 9.7% held by the top ten. This record comes from a study of T-cell memory formation after mild COVID-19. The CDR3 length is 13 residues. Deletions cut 4 bases from V and 0 bases from J, with 10 bases between. The germline CDR1 and CDR2 sequences are SQVTM and ANQGSEA. The genes are TRBV29-1 and TRBJ2-7; a weak D match, TRBD2 (5 bases). The sample was PBMCs or a T cell subset sorted from them (not recorded which). The clonotype comes from an adult woman who had mild COVID-19 (a few samples of this study predate the infection). Cell type and time point are not known. The CDR3 DNA reads TGCAGCGTTGCCGGTGCGGGCTCCTACGAGCAGTACTTC. Translated, it gives CSVAGAGSYEQYF.